The 22 T cell receptor beta chains reported below all come from one sample, sequenced in a study of shared clonotypes between healthy human individuals. Libraries were prepared by immunoSEQ multiplex PCR; TCRdb keeps only in-frame clonotypes and omits some of them. Of about 2.4 million clones detected, over 85% appear once; the ten largest clones hold 0.36%. The sample comprised naive CD4+ T cells from PBMCs. Noted subset: CD45RA+ positively selected. The receptors come from a man younger than 30 in good health. Some clones in this sample may be carry-over from other donors' samples.

The chain joins TRBV27 to TRBJ2-1, with D unclear. V was pared by 8 bases and J by 0 bases, with 17 bases between. The CDR3 sequence is 16 residues long. CDR1 is MNHEY and CDR2 is SMNVEV in the germline V gene (reference sequence). CDR3 residues: CASFSPGPSSYNEQFF. In DNA, the CDR3 is TGTGCCAGCTTCAGTCCGGGCCCGAGCTCCTACAATGAGCAGTTCTTC.

For this clone: Other DNA sequences in the same sample also yield this CDR3. CDR3 coding DNA: TGTGCCACCAGCAGAGTACTAGCGAGGAATGAGCAGTTCTTC. The encoded protein is CATSRVLARNEQFF. The V call is TRBV15, the J call TRBJ2-1; 7 bases fit TRBD2. The CDR3 spans 14 residues. The germline CDR1 and CDR2 sequences are LNHNV and YYDKDF (reference sequence). V was clipped by 1 base and J by 7 bases; unmatched bases: 4.

V and J are TRBV28 and TRBJ1-3; 7 nucleotides match TRBD1. The CDR3 has 15 amino acids. Germline trimming cut 6 bases from V and 0 bases from J; bases unmatched to any gene: 5. Germline V gene data show CDR1 as MDHEN and CDR2 as SYDVKM. The CDR3 loop is CASRIGGYSGNTIYF. The CDR3 DNA sequence: TGTGCCAGCAGAATAGGGGGCTACTCTGGAAACACCATATATTTT.

The gene calls are TRBV7-9 and TRBJ2-5, with 9 bases identical to TRBD2. J was trimmed by 5 bases and V by 8 bases; bases with no gene match: 9. The CDR3 sequence is 14 residues long. From germline, CDR1 is SEHNR and CDR2 FQNEAQ (reference sequence). The CDR3 is CASGSLAGIETQYF. The DNA for the CDR3 is TGTGCCAGCGGGTCGCTAGCGGGAATTGAGACCCAGTACTTC.

CDR3 loop: CASSLEVTSYEQYF. For the CDR3, the DNA is TGTGCCAGCAGTTTAGAGGTTACGTCCTACGAGCAGTACTTC. This rearrangement joins TRBV28 to TRBJ2-7; D remains unclear. With 2 bases removed from V and 1 base from J, the gap between germline ends came to 9 bases. The germline CDR1 and CDR2 sequences are MDHEN and SYDVKM. This CDR3 contains 14 residues. Full variable domain (outside the CDR3, taken from reference TRBV28 and TRBJ2-7): DVKVTQSSRYLVKRTGEKVFLECVQDMDHENMFWYRQDPGLGLRLIYFSYDVKMKEKGDIPEGYSVSREKKERFSLILESASTNQTSMYLCASSLEVTSYEQYFGPGTRLTVT.

The rearrangement links TRBV9 to TRBJ2-3; perhaps TRBD2 as D (6 bases). The CDR3 is 15 amino acids. Per germline, CDR1 SGDLS and CDR2 YYNGEE. Trimming took off 3 bases at V and 3 bases at J, with 14 bases between the two ends. The CDR3 DNA follows: TGTGCCAGCAGCGGGAGGGACGATGCGACAGATACGCAGTATTTT. Translating gives CASSGRDDATDTQYF.

The chain employs TRBV7-3 and TRBJ2-1; TRBD2 matches 9 bases. V lost 1 base, J lost 6 bases, and 4 bases stayed unmatched. The germline V gene has CDR1 SGHTA and CDR2 FQGTGA. The CDR3 is 15 residues long. In nucleotides, the CDR3 is TGTGCCAGCAGCTTAAATAGCGGGAGCGGCAATGAGCAGTTCTTC. This sequence encodes CASSLNSGSGNEQFF.

V and J are TRBV7-1 and TRBJ2-7; 8 positions agree with TRBD2. TRBV7-1 qualifies as an ORF whose function is uncertain. V was pared by 4 bases and J by 2 bases, with 7 bases of the junction left unmatched. CDR3 length: 15 amino acids. This CDR3 is CASSLAGLATYEQYF. As DNA, the CDR3 is TGTGCCAGCAGCTTAGCGGGACTTGCCACCTACGAGCAGTACTTC.

This clone was seen only once. The chain recombines TRBV7-2 with TRBJ2-1, with TRBD2 matching over 9 bases. The CDR3 consists of 15 residues. J lost 7 bases, V lost 3 bases, and 7 bases had no gene match. Per germline, CDR1 SGHTA and CDR2 FQGNSA. The CDR3 DNA is TGTGCCAGCAGCTTTACGCGGGAGGGCCATAATGAGCAGTTCTTC. Its translation is CASSFTREGHNEQFF.

The V gene is TRBV10-3, the J gene TRBJ2-5, with TRBD2 matching over 11 bases. The CDR3 runs 16 residues. In germline, CDR1 is ENHRY, CDR2 SYGVKD. V lost 0 bases, J lost 2 bases, and 2 bases stayed unmatched. The CDR3 loop reads CAISESLAGGQETQYF. CDR3 bases: TGTGCCATCAGTGAGTCGCTAGCGGGGGGTCAAGAGACCCAGTACTTC.

This chain joins TRBV28 and TRBJ1-2; 9 bases match TRBD1. The CDR3 has 14 residues. Germline V lookup: CDR1 MDHEN, CDR2 SYDVKM. Unmatched junction bases numbered 6, after V lost 5 bases and J lost 5 bases. The CDR3 region is CASSDSGQGYGYTF. The CDR3 DNA is TGTGCCAGCAGTGACTCGGGACAGGGATATGGCTACACCTTC.

This CDR3 reads CASSQPRGRGGYTF. For the CDR3, the DNA is TGTGCCAGCAGTCAACCCAGGGGGAGGGGTGGCTACACCTTC. The chain uses TRBV28 and TRBJ1-2; TRBD1 aligns across 7 bases. The CDR3 totals 14 residues. V shed 5 bases, J shed 7 bases, and the junction held 10 bases outside the gene matches. Germline assignment: CDR1 MDHEN and CDR2 SYDVKM.

J is TRBJ2-3 and V is TRBV6-6; D is uncertain. Germline CDR1 is MNHNY and CDR2 is SVGAGI (reference sequence). Between the trimmed V and J ends, which lost 8 bases and 2 bases, there was a span of 11 bases. The CDR3 covers 13 residues. In nucleotides, the CDR3 is TGTGCCAGCGTCGCCAGATACACAGATACGCAGTATTTT. Its translation: CASVARYTDTQYF.

This rearrangement joins TRBV19 to TRBJ1-5; possible D gene TRBD1, 5 bases. The germline V and J ends were trimmed by 6 bases and 3 bases, with 12 bases remaining between them. The CDR3 is 14 residues long. CDR1 is LNHDA and CDR2 is SQIVND in the germline V gene (reference sequence). CDR3 DNA: TGTGCCAGTAGACAGAACAGGAACAATCAGCCCCAGCATTTT. It codes for CASRQNRNNQPQHF. The full variable domain, with the rest looked up from reference TRBV19 and TRBJ1-5, is DGGITQSPKYLFRKEGQNVTLSCEQNLNHDAMYWYRQDPGQGLRLIYYSQIVNDFQKGDIAEGYSVSREKKESFPLTVTSAQKNPTAFYLCASRQNRNNQPQHFGDGTRLSIL.

V usage is TRBV5-8 and J usage is TRBJ1-3, with 8 bases lining up with TRBD1. Per germline, CDR1 SGHTS and CDR2 YDEGEE. After removal of 2 bases from V and 3 bases from J, the junction contained 4 bases not matched to a gene. This CDR3 comprises 15 residues. CDR3 protein: CASSFMGQVGNTIYF. DNA of the CDR3: TGTGCCAGCAGCTTCATGGGACAGGTTGGAAACACCATATATTTT.

The rearrangement links TRBV28 to TRBJ2-2; the match to TRBD1 covers 7 bases. In germline, CDR1 is MDHEN, CDR2 SYDVKM. J was trimmed by 0 bases and V by 1 base; bases with no gene match: 2. The CDR3 is 16 amino acids. CDR3 protein: CASSLFQGANTGELFF. The CDR3 DNA sequence: TGTGCCAGCAGTTTATTTCAGGGGGCGAACACCGGGGAGCTGTTTTTT.

The gene calls are TRBV11-2 and TRBJ2-7, with 11 bases fitting TRBD1. The germline V gene has CDR1 SGHAT and CDR2 FQNNGV. Trimming cost V 5 bases and J 5 bases; bases outside gene matches: 11. The CDR3 sequence is 16 residues long. The CDR3 coding sequence is TGTGCCAGCAGCCCGCACATAGGACAGGGGGCCAACGAGCAGTACTTC. This sequence encodes CASSPHIGQGANEQYF.

This rearrangement joins TRBV9 to TRBJ1-2, with TRBD1 as a possible D gene (6 bases). The CDR3 is 13 amino acids. Looked up from germline, CDR1 is SGDLS and CDR2 is YYNGEE. Trimming cost V 5 bases and J 4 bases, with 12 bases left between them. This CDR3 is CASSVGHPYGYTF. The CDR3 DNA is TGTGCCAGCAGTGTGGGACACCCCTATGGCTACACCTTC.

The CDR3 region is CASGRQERTDTQYF. The CDR3 DNA reads as TGTGCCAGCGGTCGACAGGAACGCACAGATACGCAGTATTTT. The chain uses TRBV6-1 and TRBJ2-3; TRBD1 is a possible D gene (6 bases). The CDR3 has 14 residues. The V end was cut by 8 bases, the J end by 1 base, with 13 bases between. The V gene's germline CDR1 is MNHNS and CDR2 SASEGT.

A few counts support this clone. V gene TRBV30 combines with J gene TRBJ2-2; D not resolved. V was pared by 0 bases and J by 5 bases, with 10 bases between. Per the germline V gene, CDR1 is GTSNPN and CDR2 is SVGIG (reference sequence). The CDR3 contains 14 residues. In DNA form, the CDR3 reads TGTGCCTGGAGTGTAGACTCTGTAACCGGGGAGCTGTTTTTT. It yields the protein CAWSVDSVTGELFF.

The chain employs TRBV29-1 and TRBJ2-3, with 12 bases identical to TRBD1. Trimming took 7 bases from V and 6 from J; bases not matched to a gene: 14. Germline CDR1 reads SQVTM; CDR2 reads ANQGSEA. This CDR3 is 16 amino acids long. CDR3 in DNA: TGCAGCGCCGGCTCCCGGGACAGGGGGCGCAAGGATACGCAGTATTTT. This codes for CSAGSRDRGRKDTQYF.

The chain carries TRBV5-5 and TRBJ2-7; D might be TRBD2 (6 bases). V was pared by 2 bases and J by 0 bases, with 15 bases between. This CDR3 is built from 16 residues. Per germline, CDR1 SGHKS and CDR2 YYEKEE (reference sequence). DNA for the CDR3: TGTGCCAGCAGCTTTAGGGTCTCGGAGGGCTCCTACGAGCAGTACTTC. This codes for CASSFRVSEGSYEQYF.